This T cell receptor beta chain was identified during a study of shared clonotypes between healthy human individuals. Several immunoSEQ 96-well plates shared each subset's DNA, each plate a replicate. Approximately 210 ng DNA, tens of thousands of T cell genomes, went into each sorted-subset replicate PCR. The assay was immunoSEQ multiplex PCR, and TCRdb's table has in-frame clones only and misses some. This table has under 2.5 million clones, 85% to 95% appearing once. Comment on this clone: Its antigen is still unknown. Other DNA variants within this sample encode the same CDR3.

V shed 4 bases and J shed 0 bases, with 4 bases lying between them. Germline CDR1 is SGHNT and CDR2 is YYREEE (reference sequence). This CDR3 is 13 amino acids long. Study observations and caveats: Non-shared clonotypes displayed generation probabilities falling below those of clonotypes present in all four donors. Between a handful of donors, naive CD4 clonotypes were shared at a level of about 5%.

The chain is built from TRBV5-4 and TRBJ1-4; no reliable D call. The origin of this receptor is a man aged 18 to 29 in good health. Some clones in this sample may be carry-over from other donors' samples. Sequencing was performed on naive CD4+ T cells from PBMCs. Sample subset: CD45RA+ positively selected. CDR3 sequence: CASSLATNEKLFF. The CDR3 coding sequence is TGTGCCAGCAGCCTTGCAACTAATGAAAAACTGTTTTTT.